These T cell receptor beta chains were read from a single sample in a study of cytomegalovirus exposure and HLA in healthy donors. Profiling relied on immunoSEQ multiplex PCR, and the TCRdb table lists in-frame clones only, not all of them. The data show roughly 130,000 clones, 75% to 85% seen once. Sequencing was performed on PBMCs. These receptors all stem from a male donor in good health and CMV-seropositive. Each CDR3 is given with its conserved first and last residue. D genes are given only for firm matches. The size entry is marked missing in some rows and otherwise reads once, few, many or a size class.

>TRBJ2-3|-|-|TRBV6-1
TGTGCCAGCAGTGGGAGCTTGGCGCCCCCCACAGATACGCAGTATTTT
CASSGSLAPPTDTQYF
>TRBJ1-1|-|-|TRBV7-9
TGTTCCCTGCTCTTACAGGGCGAAGCTTTCTTT
CSLLLQGEAFF
>TRBJ2-5|-|-|TRBV19
TGTGCCAGTAGGGAGGGCGGGCAAGAGACCCAGTACTTC
CASREGGQETQYF
>TRBJ2-7|TRBD2|-|TRBV30
TGTGCCGGGAGCGCGGGGGGGAGCTCCTACGAGCAGTACTTC
CAGSAGGSSYEQYF
>TRBJ2-5|-|-|TRBV9
TGTGCCAGCAGCGCTTCAACAGGGCCCCAAGAGACCCAGTACTTC
CASSASTGPQETQYF
>TRBJ1-2|-|-|TRBV2
TGTGCCAGGGATGGATGGACGGGGGGTGGCTACACCTTC
CARDGWTGGGYTF
>TRBJ1-1|-|-|TRBV5-5
TGTGCCAGCAGCTTGTCCACAGGGAGAAACACTGAAGCTTTCTTT
CASSLSTGRNTEAFF
>TRBJ2-1|TRBD2|-|TRBV7-8
TGTGCCAGCAGCTTCCCGGGACTAGCGAGTCTTAATGAGCAGTTCTTC
CASSFPGLASLNEQFF
>TRBJ2-2|TRBD1|-|TRBV5-4
TGTGCCAGCAGCCCCGGACAGGGAATCATCGGGGAGCTGTTTTTT
CASSPGQGIIGELFF
>TRBJ2-7|-|-|TRBV6-5
TGTGCCAGCAGTTACGCACAGGGAGCCGTCAACTACGAGCAGTACTTC
CASSYAQGAVNYEQYF
>TRBJ2-5|TRBD1|-|TRBV4-2
TGTGCCAGCAGCCAAGATTTGGGACAGGGGGGGGAGACCCAGTACTTC
CASSQDLGQGGETQYF
>TRBJ2-7|-|-|TRBV7-8
TGTGCCAGCAGCTTGGGCCACATCTACGAGCAGTACTTC
CASSLGHIYEQYF
>TRBJ1-1|-|-|TRBV18
TGTGCCAGCTCACAAACCGGGGGAGGTGACGCTGAAGCTTTCTTT
CASSQTGGGDAEAFF
>TRBJ2-5|-|-|TRBV7-2
TGTGCCAGCAGCTTAGGGCTGATTCAAGAGACCCAGTACTTC
CASSLGLIQETQYF
>TRBJ1-1|TRBD1|-|TRBV29-1
TGCAGCGTAGGAGCTGGGACAGGGAACACTGAAGCTTTCTTT
CSVGAGTGNTEAFF
>TRBJ1-5|-|-|TRBV27
TGTGCCAGCAGCCCCCTGACAGTTCCAACCTCAATTGGGCCCCAGCATTTT
CASSPLTVPTSIGPQHF
>TRBJ2-1|TRBD2|-|TRBV9
TGTGCCAGCAGCGTAACCCTCCGGGCGGGAGGGTCAAACAATGAGCAGTTCTTC
CASSVTLRAGGSNNEQFF
>TRBJ2-7|TRBD2|once|TRBV9
TGTGCCAGCAGCGTAGCACCTAGCGGGAGCGAGCAGTACTTC
CASSVAPSGSEQYF
>TRBJ1-3|-|once|TRBV4-3
TGCGCCAGCAGCCGCGTAAACTCTGGAAACACCATATATTTT
CASSRVNSGNTIYF
>TRBJ1-5|TRBD1|-|TRBV7-2
TGTGCCAGCAGCCCAGTGGACAGGGACGATCAGCCCCAGCATTTT
CASSPVDRDDQPQHF
>TRBJ2-7|-|-|TRBV5-6
TGTGCCAGCAGCACCTCAGGGGCCTACGAGCAGTACTTC
CASSTSGAYEQYF
>TRBJ1-1|-|-|TRBV30
TGTGCCTGGAGTGTACGAGTCGAGGGGAACACTGAAGCTTTCTTT
CAWSVRVEGNTEAFF
>TRBJ2-2|-|-|TRBV11-2
TGTGCCAGCAGCTTGCGGGGCGGGACGAACACCGGGGAGCTGTTTTTT
CASSLRGGTNTGELFF
>TRBJ2-5|-|-|TRBV6-5
TGTGCCAGCAGTTCACCCGGAGCGGACCAAGAGACCCAGTACTTC
CASSSPGADQETQYF
>TRBJ1-4|TRBD1|-|TRBV9
TGTGCCAGCAGCGTGGGACAGGTTAATAATGAAAAACTGTTTTTT
CASSVGQVNNEKLFF
>TRBJ2-3|-|-|TRBV27
TGTGCCAGCAGTTTGGGGGGGCCCGATACGCAGTATTTT
CASSLGGPDTQYF
>TRBJ1-4|TRBD1|-|TRBV6-6
TGTGCCAGCAGTTATCGACAGGGGAGGGAAAAACTGTTTTTT
CASSYRQGREKLFF
>TRBJ2-7|TRBD2|-|TRBV5-6
TGTGCCAGCAGCTGGGGACTCACTAGCGGCTCCTACGAGCAGTACTTC
CASSWGLTSGSYEQYF
>TRBJ2-7|TRBD2|-|TRBV10-3
TGTGCCATCAGCGACAGACTAGCGGGGAATGCCTACGAGCAGTACTTC
CAISDRLAGNAYEQYF
>TRBJ1-2|-|once|TRBV30
TGTGCCTGGAGTGTATTTGGCAACTACGCCTATGGCTACACCTTC
CAWSVFGNYAYGYTF
>TRBJ1-2|TRBD1|once|TRBV29-1
TGCAGCGTTGCCGGGACAGAAGCACTGAGATATGGCTACACCTTC
CSVAGTEALRYGYTF
>TRBJ2-3|-|-|TRBV7-3
TGTGCCAGCAGCTTACGGGGGTGGGATACGCAGTATTTT
CASSLRGWDTQYF
>TRBJ2-7|-|once|TRBV7-9
TGTTCCAGCAGCCCCACGACTGAGGGACTCTACGAGCAGTACTTC
CSSSPTTEGLYEQYF
>TRBJ1-4|TRBD1|-|TRBV27
TGTGCCAGCAGTAGGGGGCGGCAATTGGATGAAAAACTGTTTTTT
CASSRGRQLDEKLFF
>TRBJ1-1|-|-|TRBV6-5
TGTGCCAGCAGATCTTCGGGTGTAGGGGTCCCTGAAGCTTTCTTT
CASRSSGVGVPEAFF
>TRBJ1-5|-|-|TRBV19
TGTGCCAGTAGTATTATGGCAGAGTCGGGGGAGCCCCAGCATTTT
CASSIMAESGEPQHF
>TRBJ2-1|TRBD2|-|TRBV9
TGTGCCAGCAGCGTAGCGGGCGGGAGGGCCTACAATGAGCAGTTCTTC
CASSVAGGRAYNEQFF
>TRBJ2-5|-|-|TRBV7-2
TGTGCCAGCAGCCTTCTTGGGGGCGGAGAGACCCAGTACTTC
CASSLLGGGETQYF
>TRBJ2-7|-|-|TRBV5-1
TGCGCCAGCAGCTTGGAACACCCAGAAGCGGGTATCTACGAGCAGTACTTC
CASSLEHPEAGIYEQYF
>TRBJ2-1|TRBD2|-|TRBV10-3
TGTGCCATCAGGAAGGGACTAGCGGGAGAGGACCTAGGGGGAAATGAGCAGTTCTTC
CAIRKGLAGEDLGGNEQFF
>TRBJ1-2|TRBD1|-|TRBV29-1
TGCAGCGTTGAATACAGGGGGCCAGATGGCTACACCTTC
CSVEYRGPDGYTF
>TRBJ2-3|-|-|TRBV2
TGTGCCAGCCCCCCCCCAGCGAGCACAGATACGCAGTATTTT
CASPPPASTDTQYF
>TRBJ2-4|TRBD2|-|TRBV30
TGTGCCTGGAGTGTATGGGAGCGGGAGGGCCATAACAGTCAGTACTTC
CAWSVWEREGHNSQYF
>TRBJ2-1|-|-|TRBV5-4
TGTGCCAGCAGCTTGCCCGGACTGCAGTCCTACAATGAGCAGTTCTTC
CASSLPGLQSYNEQFF
>TRBJ1-3|-|-|TRBV29-1
TGCAGCGTTGGGGGGGACGGGAGCTCTGGAAACACCATATATTTT
CSVGGDGSSGNTIYF
>TRBJ2-1|TRBD2|-|TRBV28
TGTGCCAGCAGTTTAAACGGGAGGAACTACAATGAGCAGTTCTTC
CASSLNGRNYNEQFF
>TRBJ1-2|TRBD1|once|TRBV14
TGTGCCAGCAGCCGAGACAGGGATGGTGGCTACACCTTC
CASSRDRDGGYTF
>TRBJ1-2|-|once|TRBV6-6
TGTGCCAGCAGTTACCCCCAGGACTATGGCTACACCTTC
CASSYPQDYGYTF
>TRBJ2-7|-|-|TRBV4-3
TGCGCCAGCAGCCTCCAAGCGTCCAACCGCTACGAGCAGTACTTC
CASSLQASNRYEQYF
>TRBJ1-1|-|-|TRBV5-1
TGCGCCAGCAGCTTGGCAGGGATGCGGACTGAAGCTTTCTTT
CASSLAGMRTEAFF
>TRBJ2-1|TRBD2|-|TRBV14
TGTGCCAGCAGCCAGAGAAGGCTAGCGGGAAGATACAATGAGCAGTTCTTC
CASSQRRLAGRYNEQFF
>TRBJ1-5|-|-|TRBV11-2
TGTGCCAGCAGCACAGGGCTTAGCAATCAGCCCCAGCATTTT
CASSTGLSNQPQHF
>TRBJ2-2|TRBD1|-|TRBV5-1
TGCGCCAGCAGCGAACAGGGGCCCACCGGGGAGCTGTTTTTT
CASSEQGPTGELFF